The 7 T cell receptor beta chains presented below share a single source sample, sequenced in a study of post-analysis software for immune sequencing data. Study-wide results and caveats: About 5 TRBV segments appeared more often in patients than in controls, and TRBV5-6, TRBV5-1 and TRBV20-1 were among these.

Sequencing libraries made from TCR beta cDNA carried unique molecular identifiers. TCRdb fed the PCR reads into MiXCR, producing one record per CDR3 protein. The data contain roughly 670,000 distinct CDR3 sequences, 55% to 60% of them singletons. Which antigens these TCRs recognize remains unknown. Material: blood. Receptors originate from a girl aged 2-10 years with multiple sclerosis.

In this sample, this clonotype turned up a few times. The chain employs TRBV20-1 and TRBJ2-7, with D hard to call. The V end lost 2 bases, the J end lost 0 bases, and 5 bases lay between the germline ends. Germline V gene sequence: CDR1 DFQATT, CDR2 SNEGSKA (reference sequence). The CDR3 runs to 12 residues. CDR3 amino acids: CSARQLSYEQYF. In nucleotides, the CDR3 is TGCAGTGCTAGACAGCTCTCCTACGAGCAGTACTTC.

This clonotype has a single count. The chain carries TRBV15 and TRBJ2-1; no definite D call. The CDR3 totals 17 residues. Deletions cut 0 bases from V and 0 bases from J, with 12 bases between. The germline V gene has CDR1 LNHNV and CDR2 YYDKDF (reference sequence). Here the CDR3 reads CATSRDYLASSYNEQFF. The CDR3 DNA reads TGTGCCACCAGCAGAGATTATTTAGCAAGCTCCTACAATGAGCAGTTCTTC.

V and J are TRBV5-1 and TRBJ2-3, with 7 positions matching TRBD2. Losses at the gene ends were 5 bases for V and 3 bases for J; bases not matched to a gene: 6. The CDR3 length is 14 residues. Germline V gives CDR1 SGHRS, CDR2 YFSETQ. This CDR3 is CASRALAATDTQYF. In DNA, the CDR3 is TGCGCCAGCAGGGCCCTAGCGGCGACAGATACGCAGTATTTT.

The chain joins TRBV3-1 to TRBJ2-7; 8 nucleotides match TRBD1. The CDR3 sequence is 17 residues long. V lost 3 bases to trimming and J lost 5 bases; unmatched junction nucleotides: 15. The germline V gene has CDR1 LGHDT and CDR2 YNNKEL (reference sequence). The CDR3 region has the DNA TGTGCCAGCAGCCAGGACCCTAGACAGGGGTTAAATGACGAGCAGTACTTC. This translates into CASSQDPRQGLNDEQYF.

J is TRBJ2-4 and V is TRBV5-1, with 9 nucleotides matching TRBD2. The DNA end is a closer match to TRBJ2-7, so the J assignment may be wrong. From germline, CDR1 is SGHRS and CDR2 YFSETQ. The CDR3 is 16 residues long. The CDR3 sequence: CASSLGLAAFSYEQYF. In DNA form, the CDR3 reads TGCGCCAGCAGCTTGGGACTAGCGGCCTTCTCCTACGAGCAGTACTTC.

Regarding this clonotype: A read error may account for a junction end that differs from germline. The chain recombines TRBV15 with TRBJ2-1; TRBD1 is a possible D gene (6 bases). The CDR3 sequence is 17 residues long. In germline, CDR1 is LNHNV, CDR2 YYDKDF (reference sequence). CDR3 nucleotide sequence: TGTGCCACCGGCAGAGATCACGGGACAACAAGAGGAAATGAGCAGTTCTTC. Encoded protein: CATGRDHGTTRGNEQFF.

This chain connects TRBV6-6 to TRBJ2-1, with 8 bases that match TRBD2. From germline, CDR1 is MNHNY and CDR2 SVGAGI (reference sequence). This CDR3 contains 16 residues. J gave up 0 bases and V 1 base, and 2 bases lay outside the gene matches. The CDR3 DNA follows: TGTGCCAGCAGTTACTTAGCGGGGACCTCCTACAATGAGCAGTTCTTC. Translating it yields CASSYLAGTSYNEQFF.